This TCR beta chain is from a study of T cell responses to AZD1222 COVID-19 vaccine. The study's findings and limits: There were mostly white British donors and more females than males, and clonal diversity was possibly underestimated. The study reported that nearly half of spike-specific TCRs target unmutated variant regions.

Profiling relied on immunoSEQ multiplex PCR, and the TCRdb table lists in-frame clones only, not all of them. Altogether some 150,000 clones are present, 85% to 95% being singletons, with the ten largest covering around 3.5%. About this clone: Its antigen is unidentified.

The CDR3 loop spans 16 amino acids. V shed 5 bases and J 2 bases; nucleotides not matched to a gene: 7. Germline V gene lookup returns CDR1 LNHNV and CDR2 YYDKDF (reference sequence). The origin of this receptor is an adult who received the AZD1222 COVID-19 vaccine. This chain connects TRBV15 to TRBJ2-4; the match to TRBD1 covers 9 bases. The sample was peripheral blood, taken 28 days after the second AZD1222 dose. The CDR3 region is CATSGGQGTTKNIQYF. Written as DNA, the CDR3 is TGTGCCACCAGCGGCGGACAGGGGACTACCAAAAACATTCAGTACTTC.